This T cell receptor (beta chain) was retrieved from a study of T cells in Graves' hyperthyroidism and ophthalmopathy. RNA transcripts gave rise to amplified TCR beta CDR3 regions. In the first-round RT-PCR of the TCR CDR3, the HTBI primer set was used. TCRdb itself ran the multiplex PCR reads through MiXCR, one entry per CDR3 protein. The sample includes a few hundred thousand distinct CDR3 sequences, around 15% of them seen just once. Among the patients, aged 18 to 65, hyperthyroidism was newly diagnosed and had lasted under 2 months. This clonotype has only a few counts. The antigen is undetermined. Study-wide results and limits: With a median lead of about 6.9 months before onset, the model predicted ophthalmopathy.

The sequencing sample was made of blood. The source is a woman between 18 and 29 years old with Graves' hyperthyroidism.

The CDR3 DNA reads as TGTGCCAGCAGTCCAGGGGGACACTTCAACACTGAAGCTTTCTTT. This gives the protein CASSPGGHFNTEAFF. The V and J genes are TRBV6-2 or TRBV6-3 and TRBJ1-1, with 7 nucleotides matching TRBD1. V was clipped by 5 bases and J by 2 bases; unmatched bases: 8. Germline V gene data show CDR1 as MNHEY and CDR2 as SVGEGT. This CDR3 region has 15 residues.